This TCR beta chain is drawn from a study of T-cell memory formation after mild COVID-19. This clonotype was seen repeatedly, ten times or more. Trimming cost V 3 bases and J 4 bases, with 9 bases left between them. This CDR3 is 13 amino acids long. Libraries for TCRalpha and TCRbeta carried sample barcodes and unique molecular identifiers via 5'RACE. TCRdb re-analysed the 5' RACE reads in MiXCR, keeping a single row per CDR3 protein. The table records fewer than 350,000 distinct CDR3 sequences, around 8% of them present only once. V usage is TRBV12-3 or TRBV12-4 and J usage is TRBJ1-2; D perhaps matches TRBD1 (6 bases). The sequencing sample was made of PBMCs or a T cell subset sorted from them (not recorded which). The source of this sequence is a man aged 18 to 30 who had mild COVID-19 (a few samples of this study predate the infection). Cell type and time point are not known. The CDR3 loop reads CASSFETGYGYTF. For the CDR3, the DNA is TGTGCCAGCAGTTTTGAGACAGGCTATGGCTACACCTTC.